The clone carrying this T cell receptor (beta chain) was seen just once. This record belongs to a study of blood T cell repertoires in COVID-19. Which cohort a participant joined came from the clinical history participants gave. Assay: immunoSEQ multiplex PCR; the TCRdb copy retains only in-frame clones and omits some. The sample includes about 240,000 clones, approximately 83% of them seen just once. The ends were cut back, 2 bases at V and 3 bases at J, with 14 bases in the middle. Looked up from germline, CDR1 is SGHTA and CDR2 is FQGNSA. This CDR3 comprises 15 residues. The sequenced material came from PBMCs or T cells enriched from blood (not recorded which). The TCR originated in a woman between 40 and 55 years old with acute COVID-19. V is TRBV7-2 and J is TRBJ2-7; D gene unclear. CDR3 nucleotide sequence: TGTGCCAGCAGCTTATATAGTCAGGCCTACTACGAGCAGTACTTC. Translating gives CASSLYSQAYYEQYF.